Listed below are T cell receptor beta chains from one sample, sequenced in a study of CD4 T cells in relation to SARS-CoV-2 and coronaviruses. Profiled with immunoSEQ multiplex PCR; TCRdb holds only in-frame clones, not every one. The sample contains about 70,000 clones, more than 75% of which appear only once. The material sequenced was memory CD4+ T cells from PBMCs. These receptors all come from a human donor in good health. CDR3s include the opening cysteine and the closing phenylalanine or tryptophan. A D gene is named only where the DNA matches it firmly. Some rows have no size entry. The others give once, few or many, or a class for an expanded clone.

v_call	clone_size	d_call	j_call	cdr3_nt	cdr3_aa
TRBV7-2	-	-	TRBJ2-2	TGTGCCAGCAGCTTAGGTGGTAGTATTAGCACCGGGGAGCTGTTTTTT	CASSLGGSISTGELFF
TRBV10-1	-	-	TRBJ2-5	TGCGCCAGCAGTGAAGGAAAAGAGACCCAGTACTTC	CASSEGKETQYF
TRBV18	-	-	TRBJ1-1	TGTGCCAGCTCACCAAGGACAGACACTGAAGCTTTCTTT	CASSPRTDTEAFF
TRBV6-1	few	-	TRBJ2-1	TGTGCCAGCAGTGAAATGCAGCGGGAGCAGTTCTTC	CASSEMQREQFF
TRBV7-9	-	-	TRBJ2-7	TGTGCCAGCAGCCCTCGGACTGGGGGCTTCAGCGAGCAGTACTTC	CASSPRTGGFSEQYF
TRBV3-1/TRBV3-2	few	-	TRBJ2-2	TGTGCCAGCAGCCACTACCGAGCTGGCGGGGAGCTGTTTTTT	CASSHYRAGGELFF
TRBV6-5	-	TRBD1	TRBJ1-1	TGTGCCAGCAGTTTGGGACAGTACACTGAAGCTTTCTTT	CASSLGQYTEAFF
TRBV18	few	-	TRBJ2-5	TGTGCCAGCTCTGTCCAAGAAGAGACCCAGTACTTC	CASSVQEETQYF
TRBV20-1	-	-	TRBJ1-2	TGCAGTGCTAGTTTACGGACCTTCTATGGCTACACCTTC	CSASLRTFYGYTF
TRBV5-1	-	-	TRBJ1-1	TGCGCCAGCAGCTTGGACAGGGTTAACACTGAAGCTTTCTTT	CASSLDRVNTEAFF
TRBV28	-	TRBD2	TRBJ2-1	TGTGCCAGCAGCTCATCCTGGACTAGCGGATACTACAATGAGCAGTTCTTC	CASSSSWTSGYYNEQFF
TRBV7-8	-	TRBD1	TRBJ1-1	TGTGCCAGCAGCCCAAGACAGGGTGCTGAAGCTTTCTTT	CASSPRQGAEAFF